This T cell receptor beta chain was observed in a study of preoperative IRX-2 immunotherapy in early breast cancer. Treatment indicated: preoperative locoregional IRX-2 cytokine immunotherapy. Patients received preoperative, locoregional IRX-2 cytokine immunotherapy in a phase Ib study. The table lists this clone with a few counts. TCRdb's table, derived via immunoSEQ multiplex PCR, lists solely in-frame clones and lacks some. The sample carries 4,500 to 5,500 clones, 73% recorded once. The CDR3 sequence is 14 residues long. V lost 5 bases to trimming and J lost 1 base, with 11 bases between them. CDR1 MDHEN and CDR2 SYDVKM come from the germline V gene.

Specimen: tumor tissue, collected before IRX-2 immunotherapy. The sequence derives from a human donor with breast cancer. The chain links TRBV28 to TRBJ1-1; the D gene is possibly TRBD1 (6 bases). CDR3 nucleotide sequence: TGTGCCAGCAGTGCCCCAGGGGAGAACACTGAAGCTTTCTTT. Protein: CASSAPGENTEAFF. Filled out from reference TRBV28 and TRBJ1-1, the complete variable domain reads DVKVTQSSRYLVKRTGEKVFLECVQDMDHENMFWYRQDPGLGLRLIYFSYDVKMKEKGDIPEGYSVSREKKERFSLILESASTNQTSMYLCASSAPGENTEAFFGQGTRLTVV.